The T cell receptor (beta chain) under discussion was sequenced for a study of blood T cell repertoires in COVID-19. Across the study: The United States, Italy and Spain supplied acute and convalescent COVID-19 samples. T cells, B-cell-depleted T cells, or PBMCs supplied cDNA or gDNA.

From germline, CDR1 is SGHTA and CDR2 FQGNSA. V shed 8 bases and J 6 bases; nucleotides not matched to a gene: 8. CDR3 length: 14 amino acids. Original processing methods: Amplification from reference gene primers served as the basis for estimated nucleated cell counts. Method: immunoSEQ multiplex PCR; TCRdb's copy keeps in-frame clones and lacks some. D and trimming come from the DNA, and the V and J calls and clone size come from that table. Of nearly 95,000 clones listed, roughly 88% were seen once; the top ten hold around 1.5%. This rearrangement joins TRBV7-2 to TRBJ2-1; 9 bases agree with TRBD2. Sequencing was carried out using peripheral blood. This receptor was obtained from a human donor with active COVID-19. The donor label of this sample is uncertain. As DNA, the CDR3 is TGTGCCAGCTTCGGGACTAGCCGGTTCAATGAGCAGTTCTTC. This gives the protein CASFGTSRFNEQFF. The full variable domain, its missing parts supplied by reference TRBV7-2 and TRBJ2-1, is GAGVSQSPSNKVTEKGKDVELRCDPISGHTALYWYRQSLGQGLEFLIYFQGNSAPDKSGLPSDRFSAERTGGSVSTLTIQRTQQEDSAVYLCASFGTSRFNEQFFGPGTRLTVL.